This T cell receptor (beta chain) stems from a study of beta chain features in type 1 diabetes. Overall study findings and caveats: Shorter TCRB CDR3s, moderately but significantly so, were found in Type 1 diabetes patients in all four CD4+ subsets.

This clone was seen a handful of times. Antigen specificity is unknown. The sample carries other DNA sequences with the same CDR3. Investigators reverse transcribed all isolated RNA, so they sequenced expressed TCRB transcripts. This table comes from immunoSEQ multiplex PCR, and its TCRdb copy is limited to in-frame clones, with some not included. The profile shows about 160,000 clones, roughly 8% of them singletons. The germline V gene has CDR1 MNHEY and CDR2 SMNVEV (reference sequence). V lost 3 bases, J lost 4 bases, and 3 bases stayed unmatched. This CDR3 is 14 amino acids long. The sample comprised central memory CD4+ T cells from blood. The receptor was derived from a woman aged 18-30 years with type 1 diabetes. The chain couples TRBV27 to TRBJ2-7, with 10 bases lining up with TRBD1. The CDR3 bases are TGTGCCAGCAGTTTCCGGGACAGGGGTTACGAGCAGTACTTC. It encodes CASSFRDRGYEQYF.